This entry is about one T cell receptor (beta chain). Unique molecular identifiers were built into the TCRbeta library. TCRdb reprocessed the PCR reads with MiXCR, giving one entry per CDR3 protein. The table has some 500,000 distinct CDR3 sequences, approximately 20% seen once. These data belong to a study of T-cell reconstitution after alpha-beta-depleted transplantation in children. The germline gives CDR1 LGHDT, CDR2 YNNKEL (reference sequence). The CDR3 extends over 16 amino acids. Unmatched junction bases numbered 4, after V lost 3 bases and J lost 0 bases. The sample was PBMCs from the stem cell graft donor, taken from the stem cell graft. The rearrangement uses TRBV3-1 and TRBJ2-3, with 9 bases lining up with TRBD2. The clonotype was recovered from a human donor who donated a stem cell graft to a child with acute lymphoblastic leukemia. Here the CDR3 reads CASSHRLAGSTDTQYF. The CDR3 DNA is TGTGCCAGCAGCCATCGCCTAGCGGGGAGCACAGATACGCAGTATTTT.